One sample yielded the 22 T cell receptor beta chains listed below, sequenced in a study of Ad26.COV2.S vaccination and SARS-CoV-2 variants. Clones were sequenced by immunoSEQ multiplex PCR, and TCRdb holds only the in-frame ones, with some missing. Here the sample spans roughly 400,000 clones, 89% being singletons. The treatment is: roughly 20 received Ad26.COV2.S at low or high dose, single or two shots; 5 received placebo; per-sample allocation not given. Sampling was done on day 63 after the first vaccine or placebo injection. Sample: peripheral blood, taken in a trial of Ad26.COV2.S vaccine versus placebo. These receptors came from a person aged 18 to 59 who received the Ad26.COV2.S COVID-19 vaccine or a placebo.

The genes are TRBV7-9 and TRBJ1-2, with 8 bases fitting TRBD1. Trimming took 5 bases from V and 8 from J; bases not matched to a gene: 7. From germline, CDR1 is SEHNR and CDR2 FQNEAQ (reference sequence). The CDR3 extends over 13 amino acids. CDR3 sequence: CASSLDRGEGYTF. For the CDR3, the DNA is TGTGCCAGCAGCCTAGACAGGGGTGAAGGCTACACCTTC.

V is TRBV27 and J is TRBJ2-1; a possible D gene is TRBD1 (6 bases). Trimming shortened V by 5 bases and J by 5 bases, and 19 bases separated the two germline ends. Germline V lookup: CDR1 MNHEY, CDR2 SMNVEV (reference sequence). This CDR3 is built from 16 residues. CDR3 loop: CASSGVGDGTHNEQFF. CDR3 nucleotides: TGTGCCAGCAGTGGAGTAGGGGATGGGACACACAATGAGCAGTTCTTC.

V usage is TRBV7-2 and J usage is TRBJ2-2, with 9 bases lining up with TRBD2. The CDR3 has 15 residues. The germline gives CDR1 SGHTA, CDR2 FQGNSA. The V gene end was trimmed by 8 bases and the J gene end by 7 bases; junction bases not matched to a gene: 11. Here the CDR3 reads CASGVGSGSGGELFF. CDR3 nucleotides: TGTGCCAGCGGGGTTGGTAGCGGGAGTGGCGGGGAGCTGTTTTTT.

The chain recombines TRBV10-3 with TRBJ1-3; tentatively, D is TRBD1 (5 bases). V was clipped by 2 bases and J by 1 base, with 9 bases between them. Per germline, CDR1 ENHRY and CDR2 SYGVKD. This CDR3 contains 15 residues. CDR3 sequence: CAISEAGNSGNTIYF. The CDR3 DNA reads TGTGCCATCAGTGAGGCAGGGAATTCTGGAAACACCATATATTTT.

The rearrangement joins TRBV19 to TRBJ2-7; a weak D match, TRBD1 (7 bases). Trimming stripped 5 bases from V and 4 bases from J, with 12 bases between. Germline assignment: CDR1 LNHDA and CDR2 SQIVND (reference sequence). The CDR3 runs to 13 residues. The CDR3 loop is CASSAGQLYEQYF. The CDR3, as DNA: TGTGCCAGTAGTGCGGGACAGTTATACGAGCAGTACTTC.

The chain recombines TRBV18 with TRBJ2-3, with D tentatively TRBD1 (5 bases). The CDR3 length is 14 residues. The V gene's germline CDR1 is KGHSH and CDR2 LQKENI. Between the trimmed V and J ends, which lost 0 bases and 6 bases, there was a span of 10 bases. The CDR3 DNA is TGTGCCAGCTCACCACCTTGGACAACGGATACGCAGTATTTT. Residues: CASSPPWTTDTQYF.

V usage is TRBV10-3 and J usage is TRBJ1-6; D is ambiguous. The germline V gene encodes CDR1 ENHRY and CDR2 SYGVKD. This CDR3 spans 13 amino acids. The V end lost 3 bases, the J end lost 8 bases, and 8 bases lay between the germline ends. CDR3 sequence: CAISEARDSPLHF. DNA of the CDR3: TGTGCCATCAGTGAAGCACGGGATTCACCCCTCCACTTT.

Points on this clone: Additional DNA sequences in this sample encode the identical CDR3. The chain combines TRBV9 with TRBJ1-1, with a possible D match to TRBD1 (5 bases). The CDR3 is 14 amino acids. Germline values: CDR1 SGDLS, CDR2 YYNGEE. Trimming stripped 0 bases from V and 4 bases from J, with 10 bases between. The CDR3 DNA reads TGTGCCAGCAGCGTAGGCGAGGGGCGCACTGAAGCTTTCTTT. This sequence encodes CASSVGEGRTEAFF.

The chain couples TRBV5-4 to TRBJ1-6; 9 positions agree with TRBD1. The trim removed 4 bases at V and 10 bases at J, leaving 12 bases unmatched. Germline V gives CDR1 SGHNT, CDR2 YYREEE (reference sequence). The CDR3 loop spans 16 amino acids. The CDR3 protein is CASSRDRAEIGSPLHF. The CDR3 region has the DNA TGTGCCAGCAGCAGGGACAGGGCGGAAATCGGATCACCCCTCCACTTT. Based on the CDR3 plus reference TRBV5-4 and TRBJ1-6, the full variable domain is ETGVTQSPTHLIKTRGQQVTLRCSSQSGHNTVSWYQQALGQGPQFIFQYYREEENGRGNFPPRFSGLQFPNYSSELNVNALELDDSALYLCASSRDRAEIGSPLHFGNGTRLTVT.

The chain carries TRBV18 and TRBJ2-5; TRBD1 matches at 8 bases. Trimming took 4 bases from V and 7 from J; bases not matched to a gene: 20. The germline V gene has CDR1 KGHSH and CDR2 LQKENI. The CDR3 contains 18 residues. This CDR3 reads CASSRGVGQGSLIGTQYF. The CDR3, as DNA: TGTGCCAGCTCACGGGGCGTCGGACAGGGCAGTCTGATCGGGACCCAGTACTTC.

The V gene is TRBV7-9, the J gene TRBJ1-5; D unclear. CDR1 SEHNR and CDR2 FQNEAQ come from the germline V gene (reference sequence). CDR3 size: 14 residues. The V end lost 4 bases, the J end lost 0 bases, and 7 bases lay between the germline ends. The CDR3 is CASSSRDSNQPQHF. The DNA for the CDR3 is TGTGCCAGCAGCTCACGAGATAGCAATCAGCCCCAGCATTTT.

The CDR3 region has the DNA TGTGCCTGGATCTCCTGTTGTGGCAATCAGCCCCAGCATTTT. Encoded protein: CAWISCCGNQPQHF. This rearrangement joins TRBV30 to TRBJ1-5; the D is unclear. The CDR3 is 14 amino acids. V was cut by 4 bases and J by 2 bases, with 12 bases left in between. The germline CDR1 and CDR2 sequences are GTSNPN and SVGIG (reference sequence).

The chain joins TRBV5-1 to TRBJ2-3; no clear D. V lost 0 bases and J 0 bases, leaving 8 bases between the germline ends. The CDR3 has 15 amino acids. In germline, CDR1 is SGHRS, CDR2 YFSETQ. The CDR3 sequence is CASSLDRRSTDTQYF. As DNA, the CDR3 is TGCGCCAGCAGCTTGGACAGAAGAAGCACAGATACGCAGTATTTT.

The V and J genes are TRBV19 and TRBJ2-5, with 8 nucleotides matching TRBD1. This CDR3 is built from 14 residues. Unmatched junction bases numbered 5, after V lost 3 bases and J lost 5 bases. The germline CDR1 and CDR2 sequences are LNHDA and SQIVND (reference sequence). DNA for the CDR3: TGTGCCAGTAGTATTTCAGGGGGCGGCGAGACCCAGTACTTC. Translation gives CASSISGGGETQYF.

As to this clone: Relative to the germline gene, one junction end is altered; a read error may explain this. The V gene is TRBV28, the J gene TRBJ2-7; TRBD1 matches at 9 bases. CDR3 length equals 16 residues. Germline V lookup: CDR1 MDHEN, CDR2 SYDVKM. The CDR3 DNA sequence: TGTGCCAGCAATTTACAGGGGGCAAGTAGAGGGTACGAGCAGTACTTC. This sequence encodes CASNLQGASRGYEQYF.

V and J are TRBV7-8 and TRBJ1-6, with 7 positions matching TRBD1. The germline gives CDR1 SGHVS, CDR2 FQNEAQ. The CDR3 runs 15 residues. J gave up 9 bases and V 4 bases, and 9 bases lay outside the gene matches. CDR3 in DNA: TGTGCCAGCAGCTCCTCGGGACAGAGTGTTTCACCCCTCCACTTT. Protein: CASSSSGQSVSPLHF.

The chain combines TRBV6-7 with TRBJ2-3; a possible D gene is TRBD2 (7 bases). TRBV6-7 is an open reading frame, and its role is uncertain. Trimming cost V 6 bases and J 2 bases, with 18 bases left between them. CDR3 length equals 16 residues. The CDR3 DNA reads TGTGCCAGCAGCCCTGGGGGGGACATAGACACAGATACGCAGTATTTT. Its protein is CASSPGGDIDTDTQYF.

In this sample, this clone turned up once. This chain joins TRBV3-1 (or the pseudogene TRBV3-2) and TRBJ2-5; D might be TRBD2 (5 bases). Germline CDR1 LGHDT, CDR2 YNNKEL (reference sequence). The V end lost 1 base, the J end lost 7 bases, and 10 bases lay between the germline ends. The CDR3 length is 13 residues. The CDR3 region is CASSQGLAGTQYF. CDR3 in DNA: TGTGCCAGCAGCCAAGGGCTAGCTGGGACCCAGTACTTC.

The chain links TRBV7-6 to TRBJ1-4, with TRBD1 matching over 7 bases. V lost 0 bases to trimming and J lost 4 bases; unmatched junction nucleotides: 5. The CDR3 length is 16 residues. The V gene's germline CDR1 is SGHVS and CDR2 FNYEAQ. CDR3 loop: CASSLARGGLNEKLFF. In nucleotides, the CDR3 is TGTGCCAGCAGCTTAGCGCGAGGGGGCCTTAATGAAAAACTGTTTTTT. Together with reference TRBV7-6 and TRBJ1-4, the CDR3 gives the full variable domain: GAGVSQSPRYKVTKRGQDVALRCDPISGHVSLYWYRQALGQGPEFLTYFNYEAQQDKSGLPNDRFSAERPEGSISTLTIQRTEQRDSAMYRCASSLARGGLNEKLFFGSGTQLSVL.

The genes are TRBV9 and TRBJ2-1; 7 bases line up with TRBD2. The V gene's germline CDR1 is SGDLS and CDR2 YYNGEE. Trimming cost V 4 bases and J 7 bases; bases outside gene matches: 8. The CDR3 spans 14 residues. Here the CDR3 DNA reads TGTGCCAGCAGCCCAGGACTAGAGCAAAATGAGCAGTTCTTC. Translation: CASSPGLEQNEQFF.

The chain carries TRBV5-4 and TRBJ1-1; 7 nucleotides agree with TRBD1. The CDR3 length is 15 residues. The J segment lost 2 bases and the V segment lost 3 bases, leaving 7 bases of the junction unmatched. CDR1 and CDR2 from the germline V gene are SGHNT and YYREEE (reference sequence). In DNA form, the CDR3 reads TGTGCCAGCAGCTCTTTAAACAGGGGAAACACTGAAGCTTTCTTT. Translation: CASSSLNRGNTEAFF. The full variable domain, with the rest looked up from reference TRBV5-4 and TRBJ1-1, is ETGVTQSPTHLIKTRGQQVTLRCSSQSGHNTVSWYQQALGQGPQFIFQYYREEENGRGNFPPRFSGLQFPNYSSELNVNALELDDSALYLCASSSLNRGNTEAFFGQGTRLTVV.

The V gene is TRBV11-3, the J gene TRBJ2-5, with D possibly TRBD2 on 6 matching bases. The CDR3 is made up of 12 amino acids. The germline gives CDR1 SGHNT, CDR2 YENEEA. V was shortened by 5 bases and J by 5 bases, with 9 bases between the two germline ends. The CDR3 DNA is TGTGCCAGCAGCACGGGACTTGAGACCCAGTACTTC. The encoded protein is CASSTGLETQYF.